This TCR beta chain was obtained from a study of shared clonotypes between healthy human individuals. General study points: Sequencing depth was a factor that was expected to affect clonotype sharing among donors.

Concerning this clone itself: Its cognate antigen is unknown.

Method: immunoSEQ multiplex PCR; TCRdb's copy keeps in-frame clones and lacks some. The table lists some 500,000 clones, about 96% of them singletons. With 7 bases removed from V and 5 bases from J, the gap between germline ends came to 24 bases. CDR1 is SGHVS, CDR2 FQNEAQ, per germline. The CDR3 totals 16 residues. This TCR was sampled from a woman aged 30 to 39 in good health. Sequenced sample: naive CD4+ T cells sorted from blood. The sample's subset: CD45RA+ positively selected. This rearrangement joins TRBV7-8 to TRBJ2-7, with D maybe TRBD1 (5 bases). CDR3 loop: CASNRGTGWLLDEQYF. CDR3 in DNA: TGTGCCAGCAACAGAGGAACAGGTTGGTTATTGGACGAGCAGTACTTC.